This T cell receptor beta chain was identified during a study of T cell clones after liver transplantation. The table came from immunoSEQ multiplex PCR; TCRdb's copy has only in-frame clones and leaves some out. The sample contains over 90,000 clones, roughly four fifths of which appear only once. Trimming shortened V by 3 bases and J by 0 bases, and 18 bases separated the two germline ends. Per germline, CDR1 SGDLS and CDR2 YYNGEE. The CDR3 length is 17 residues. The source material was CD4+ T cells from blood, sampled 45 to 50 months after liver transplant. The genes are TRBV9 and TRBJ1-1; TRBD1 might be the D (5 bases). The clonotype was recovered from a human patient who received a liver transplant. Some T cells may be graft donor cells. The chain's CDR3 is CASSDGGGGYLNTEAFF. In DNA form, the CDR3 reads TGTGCCAGCAGCGACGGGGGAGGTGGCTACTTGAACACTGAAGCTTTCTTT. The complete variable domain, with remaining parts taken from reference TRBV9 and TRBJ1-1, reads DSGVTQTPKHLITATGQRVTLRCSPRSGDLSVYWYQQSLDQGLQFLIQYYNGEERAKGNILERFSAQQFPDLHSELNLSSLELGDSALYFCASSDGGGGYLNTEAFFGQGTRLTVV.